The rows below give T cell receptor beta chains drawn from one sample of a study of molecular identifiers for immune sequencing clone quantification. TCRdb itself ran the PCR reads through MiXCR, one entry per CDR3 protein. The table includes under 100,000 distinct CDR3 sequences, around 25% detected once. Sequencing was performed on naive CD8+ T cells from blood, with Jurkat cell RNA spiked in. The receptors derive from a human donor in good health. Some libraries in this study had Jurkat cell RNA spiked in. The CDR3 runs from the conserved cysteine through the conserved F or W. D genes are given only for firm matches. Clone size is not always given. Where it is, it says once, few, many or a class for expanded clones.

DNA: TGTGCCAGTAGACAAGCGGGGGAGCTCTACAATGAGCAGTTCTTC
CDR3: CASRQAGELYNEQFF
size: -
J: TRBJ2-1
D: TRBD2
V: TRBV19

DNA: TGTGCCAGCAGCTTAGGGGGAGAACCCTACGAGCAGTACTTC
CDR3: CASSLGGEPYEQYF
size: -
J: TRBJ2-7
D: -
V: TRBV7-6

DNA: TGTGCCAGCAGTGGACAGCGGGTGGAGACCCAGTACTTC
CDR3: CASSGQRVETQYF
size: -
J: TRBJ2-5
D: -
V: TRBV28

DNA: TGTGCCAGCAGTCGCGCCGGGACAGACGGCTACACCTTC
CDR3: CASSRAGTDGYTF
size: many
J: TRBJ1-2
D: TRBD1
V: TRBV25-1

DNA: TGCAGTGCTGAAGGACCGACAGATACGCAGTATTTT
CDR3: CSAEGPTDTQYF
size: few
J: TRBJ2-3
D: -
V: TRBV20-1

DNA: TGTGCCATCAGTCCAGGACAGCATAATGAAAAACTGTTTTTT
CDR3: CAISPGQHNEKLFF
size: many
J: TRBJ1-4
D: -
V: TRBV10-3

DNA: TGCAGTGCTAGAGGCCTGGACACAAACACTGAAGCTTTCTTT
CDR3: CSARGLDTNTEAFF
size: few
J: TRBJ1-1
D: -
V: TRBV20-1

DNA: TGTGCCAGCAGCCCGTCGGGGTACGAGCAGTACTTC
CDR3: CASSPSGYEQYF
size: -
J: TRBJ2-7
D: -
V: TRBV7-8

DNA: TGTGCCAGCAGTCACGGGGGTTGGACTGAAGCTTTCTTT
CDR3: CASSHGGWTEAFF
size: many
J: TRBJ1-1
D: -
V: TRBV28

DNA: TGTGCCAGCGGGGACAGGCCGAGCTCCTATAATTCACCCCTCCACTTT
CDR3: CASGDRPSSYNSPLHF
size: many
J: TRBJ1-6
D: TRBD1
V: TRBV5-6

DNA: TGCAGTGCCCCCCGGACGGGAGGGTGGCGGGACGAGCAGTACTTC
CDR3: CSAPRTGGWRDEQYF
size: many
J: TRBJ2-7
D: TRBD2
V: TRBV20-1

DNA: TGCAGTGCTAGAGCGGTACTATTCACAGATACGCAGTATTTT
CDR3: CSARAVLFTDTQYF
size: many
J: TRBJ2-3
D: -
V: TRBV20-1

DNA: TGTGCCAGCAGCCCCCGACAGGGCACTGGAGCTTTCTTT
CDR3: CASSPRQGTGAFF
size: few
J: TRBJ1-1
D: TRBD1
V: TRBV7-6

DNA: TGTGCCAGCAGTTACGGCCGTACGTACGAGCGGTACTTC
CDR3: CASSYGRTYERYF
size: -
J: TRBJ2-7
D: -
V: TRBV6-2/TRBV6-3

DNA: TGTGCCACCAGTGATTCGCCCCGCAATGAGCAGTTCTTC
CDR3: CATSDSPRNEQFF
size: few
J: TRBJ2-1
D: -
V: TRBV24-1

DNA: TGTGCCAGCAACCGGGACAGGGATTACACCTTC
CDR3: CASNRDRDYTF
size: -
J: TRBJ1-2
D: TRBD1
V: TRBV5-3

DNA: TGTGCCAGCCAAGTTGTTCTAGCAGATACGCAGTATTTT
CDR3: CASQVVLADTQYF
size: -
J: TRBJ2-3
D: -
V: TRBV12-3/TRBV12-4

DNA: TGTGCCAGCAGTTTGATTATGACAGGGGGCTGGAATGAGCAGTTCTTC
CDR3: CASSLIMTGGWNEQFF
size: few
J: TRBJ2-1
D: TRBD1
V: TRBV27

DNA: TGTGCCAGCGGGCCGATTGGAGAGACCCAGTACTTC
CDR3: CASGPIGETQYF
size: many
J: TRBJ2-5
D: -
V: TRBV4-2

DNA: TGTGCCAGCAGGCTGCCCCGGGACAATGAGCAGTTCTTC
CDR3: CASRLPRDNEQFF
size: -
J: TRBJ2-1
D: -
V: TRBV7-9

DNA: TGCAGCGTTGAGGGTCAGGGGGCGAATGGCTACACCTTC
CDR3: CSVEGQGANGYTF
size: -
J: TRBJ1-2
D: TRBD1
V: TRBV29-1

DNA: TGCGCCAGCAGCCAAGACCGGACAGGGGCTCCTGAGCAGTTCTTC
CDR3: CASSQDRTGAPEQFF
size: -
J: TRBJ2-1
D: TRBD1
V: TRBV4-1

DNA: TGTGCCAGCAGCCCGACGCCCGGGACAGGGGGCGATGCAACTAATGAAAAACTGTTTTTT
CDR3: CASSPTPGTGGDATNEKLFF
size: few
J: TRBJ1-4
D: TRBD1
V: TRBV7-9

DNA: TGTGCCAGCAGTCCTAACTGGGACAGGGAGCAGTACTTC
CDR3: CASSPNWDREQYF
size: many
J: TRBJ2-7
D: TRBD1
V: TRBV28

DNA: TGTGCCAGCAGGAGGACGGCCCCCGGTTCTAATGAAAAACTGTTTTTT
CDR3: CASRRTAPGSNEKLFF
size: -
J: TRBJ1-4
D: -
V: TRBV2

DNA: TGTGCCAGCAGCCAAGATTGGGGGACAGGGGTTATGAACACTGAAGCTTTCTTT
CDR3: CASSQDWGTGVMNTEAFF
size: -
J: TRBJ1-1
D: TRBD1
V: TRBV4-2

DNA: TGTGCCACCACGCGAACCGAGGGGTTTGGCACAGATACGCAGTATTTT
CDR3: CATTRTEGFGTDTQYF
size: -
J: TRBJ2-3
D: -
V: TRBV15

DNA: TGTGCCAGCAGCCTAACTAGGGCTGTCGACCAAGAGACCCAGTACTTC
CDR3: CASSLTRAVDQETQYF
size: -
J: TRBJ2-5
D: -
V: TRBV11-2

DNA: TGTGCCAGCAGTTTCGATGCAGGTTCACCCCTCCACTTT
CDR3: CASSFDAGSPLHF
size: -
J: TRBJ1-6
D: -
V: TRBV27

DNA: TGTGCCAGCAGCTTGGGAGCAGGGGACAATGAGCAGTTCTTC
CDR3: CASSLGAGDNEQFF
size: few
J: TRBJ2-1
D: -
V: TRBV5-5

DNA: TGTGCCAGCAGTTTATATTCCGGGGAGCTGTTTTTT
CDR3: CASSLYSGELFF
size: few
J: TRBJ2-2
D: -
V: TRBV27

DNA: TGTGCCAGCAGCTTAGATATGAACACTGAAGCTTTCTTT
CDR3: CASSLDMNTEAFF
size: -
J: TRBJ1-1
D: -
V: TRBV7-6

DNA: TGTGCCACCAGCAGAGAGAGGATCAATGAGCGGTTCTTC
CDR3: CATSRERINERFF
size: -
J: TRBJ2-1
D: -
V: TRBV15

DNA: TGCAGTGCTAGAGAGACTAGCGGGAGTCCAATACTTACCTACGAGCAGTACTTC
CDR3: CSARETSGSPILTYEQYF
size: few
J: TRBJ2-7
D: TRBD2
V: TRBV20-1

DNA: TGTGCCAGCAGCGCCCCCGGGACAGTGAATGAAAAACTGTTTTTT
CDR3: CASSAPGTVNEKLFF
size: many
J: TRBJ1-4
D: TRBD1
V: TRBV7-9

DNA: TGTGCCAGTAGAGGGGGGACAGGGGGGAAATACTTC
CDR3: CASRGGTGGKYF
size: -
J: TRBJ2-4
D: TRBD1
V: TRBV19

DNA: TGCAGCGTTGAAGAATCCGGAGAGACAGGGCTGGATAACACCGGGGAGCTGTTTTTT
CDR3: CSVEESGETGLDNTGELFF
size: many
J: TRBJ2-2
D: TRBD1
V: TRBV29-1

DNA: TGTGCCAGCAGTTTACTAGCGGGAGGAGATACGCAGTATTTT
CDR3: CASSLLAGGDTQYF
size: many
J: TRBJ2-3
D: TRBD2
V: TRBV28

DNA: TGTGCCAGCAGCGCCGCCGGGCAGCATTTTAAAGAGACCCAGTACTTC
CDR3: CASSAAGQHFKETQYF
size: once
J: TRBJ2-5
D: -
V: TRBV13

DNA: TGTGCCAGCAGTAACGATATAGCGGGAGGAAGCACAGATACGCAGTATTTT
CDR3: CASSNDIAGGSTDTQYF
size: many
J: TRBJ2-3
D: TRBD2
V: TRBV2

DNA: TGTGCCACCCCCGGCGGCGGCCACTACAATGAGCAGTTCTTC
CDR3: CATPGGGHYNEQFF
size: many
J: TRBJ2-1
D: -
V: TRBV27

DNA: TGTGCCTCAAAAGCCACAGGAGAATACGAGCAGTACTTC
CDR3: CASKATGEYEQYF
size: many
J: TRBJ2-7
D: -
V: TRBV19

DNA: TGTGCCAGCAGTTTAGTTAGCGGGGCTGCAGATACGCAGTATTTT
CDR3: CASSLVSGAADTQYF
size: many
J: TRBJ2-3
D: TRBD2
V: TRBV12-3/TRBV12-4

DNA: TGCAGCGTTGGGAACAGAGGGAGCTCCTACGAGCAGTACTTC
CDR3: CSVGNRGSSYEQYF
size: few
J: TRBJ2-7
D: -
V: TRBV29-1

DNA: TGTGCCAGCAGCCCAGGTACAGGGGGGTCCTACGAGCAGTACTTC
CDR3: CASSPGTGGSYEQYF
size: many
J: TRBJ2-7
D: TRBD1
V: TRBV3-1

DNA: TGTGCCAGCAGTGTAGGGGACAGGCTTCTCCTGCGAGAAAGACTGTTTTTT
CDR3: CASSVGDRLLLRERLFF
size: few
J: TRBJ1-4
D: TRBD1
V: TRBV28

DNA: TGTGCCAGCAGCTTAGGCGCAGTAGCGCCCCTCTGGGGTGAGCAGTTCTTC
CDR3: CASSLGAVAPLWGEQFF
size: -
J: TRBJ2-1
D: -
V: TRBV13

DNA: TGTGCCAGCAGCTTGACGCCCGTCAAAGCAACGAACACCGGGGAGCTGTTTTTT
CDR3: CASSLTPVKATNTGELFF
size: many
J: TRBJ2-2
D: -
V: TRBV7-9

DNA: TGCAGTGCTAGAGATCTGGAAAGCCTCGATCTCGAGCAGTACTTC
CDR3: CSARDLESLDLEQYF
size: -
J: TRBJ2-7
D: -
V: TRBV20-1

DNA: TGTGCCAGCAGTTACGGGGCGAATGGGCAGTTCTTC
CDR3: CASSYGANGQFF
size: -
J: TRBJ2-1
D: -
V: TRBV6-2/TRBV6-3

DNA: TGTGCCAGCAGTCCGCCGGGACAGCAAGAGACCCAGTACTTC
CDR3: CASSPPGQQETQYF
size: many
J: TRBJ2-5
D: TRBD1
V: TRBV18

DNA: TGTGCCAGCAGAGACAGGGACCGGGCAACTAATGAAAAACTGTTTTTT
CDR3: CASRDRDRATNEKLFF
size: -
J: TRBJ1-4
D: TRBD1
V: TRBV2

DNA: TGTGCCAGCAGCCCAGGGACTAGCGGGAGGGACTACGAGCAGTACTTC
CDR3: CASSPGTSGRDYEQYF
size: -
J: TRBJ2-7
D: TRBD2
V: TRBV7-3

DNA: TGTGCCAGTAGTATATTCGTGGGCAGGAGAAACACCGGGGAGCTGTTTTTT
CDR3: CASSIFVGRRNTGELFF
size: -
J: TRBJ2-2
D: -
V: TRBV19

DNA: TGTGCCACCACTTACCCAAAAGGGGACTATAGCAATCAGCCCCAGCATTTT
CDR3: CATTYPKGDYSNQPQHF
size: -
J: TRBJ1-5
D: -
V: TRBV6-6